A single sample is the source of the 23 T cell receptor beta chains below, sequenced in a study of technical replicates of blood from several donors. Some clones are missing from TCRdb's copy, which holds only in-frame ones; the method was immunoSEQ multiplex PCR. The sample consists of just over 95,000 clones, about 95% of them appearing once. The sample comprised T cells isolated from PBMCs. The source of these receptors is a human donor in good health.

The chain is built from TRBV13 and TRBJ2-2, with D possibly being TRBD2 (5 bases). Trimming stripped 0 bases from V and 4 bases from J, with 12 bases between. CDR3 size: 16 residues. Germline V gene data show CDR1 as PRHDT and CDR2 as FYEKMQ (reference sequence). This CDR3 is CASSLGFGVATGELFF. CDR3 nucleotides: TGTGCCAGCAGCTTAGGGTTCGGGGTAGCCACCGGGGAGCTGTTTTTT.

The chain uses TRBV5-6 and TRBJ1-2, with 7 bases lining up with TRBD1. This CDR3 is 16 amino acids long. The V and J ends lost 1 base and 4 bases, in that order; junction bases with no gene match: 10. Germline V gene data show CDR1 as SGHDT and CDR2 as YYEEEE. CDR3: CASSLPRDPGGYGYTF. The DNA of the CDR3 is TGTGCCAGCAGCTTGCCCCGGGACCCAGGGGGCTATGGCTACACCTTC.

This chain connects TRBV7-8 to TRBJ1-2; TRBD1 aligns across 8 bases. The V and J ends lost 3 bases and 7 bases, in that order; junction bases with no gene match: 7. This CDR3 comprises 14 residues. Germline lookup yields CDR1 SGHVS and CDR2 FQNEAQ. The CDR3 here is CASSFDQGAGGYTF. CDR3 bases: TGTGCCAGCAGCTTCGACCAGGGGGCGGGTGGCTACACCTTC. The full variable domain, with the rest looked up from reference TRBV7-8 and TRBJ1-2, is GAGVSQSPRYKVAKRGQDVALRCDPISGHVSLFWYQQALGQGPEFLTYFQNEAQLDKSGLPSDRFFAERPEGSVSTLKIQRTQQEDSAVYLCASSFDQGAGGYTFGSGTRLTVV.

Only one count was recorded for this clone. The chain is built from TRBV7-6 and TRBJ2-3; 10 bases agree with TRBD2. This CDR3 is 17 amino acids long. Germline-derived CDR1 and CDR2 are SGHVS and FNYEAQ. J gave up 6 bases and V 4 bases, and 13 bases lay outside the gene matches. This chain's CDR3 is CASSSASGSVMKDTQYF. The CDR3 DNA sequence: TGTGCCAGCAGCTCCGCTAGCGGGAGTGTTATGAAGGATACGCAGTATTTT.

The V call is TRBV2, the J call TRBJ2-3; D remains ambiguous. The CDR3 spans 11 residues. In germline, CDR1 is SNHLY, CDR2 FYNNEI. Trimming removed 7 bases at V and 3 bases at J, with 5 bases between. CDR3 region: CASTVTDTQYF. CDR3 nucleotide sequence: TGTGCCAGCACAGTGACAGATACGCAGTATTTT.

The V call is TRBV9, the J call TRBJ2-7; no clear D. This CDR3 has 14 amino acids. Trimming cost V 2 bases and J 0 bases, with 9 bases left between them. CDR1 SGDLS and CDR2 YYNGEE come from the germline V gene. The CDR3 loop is CASSVSSLSYEQYF. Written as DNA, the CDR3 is TGTGCCAGCAGCGTTAGCAGCCTCTCCTACGAGCAGTACTTC.

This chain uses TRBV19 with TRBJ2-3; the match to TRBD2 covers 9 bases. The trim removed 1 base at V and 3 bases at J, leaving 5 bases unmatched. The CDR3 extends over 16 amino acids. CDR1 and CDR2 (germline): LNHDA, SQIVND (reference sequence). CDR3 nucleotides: TGTGCCAGTAGTATAGCTCATAGCGGGAGAACAGATACGCAGTATTTT. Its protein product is CASSIAHSGRTDTQYF.

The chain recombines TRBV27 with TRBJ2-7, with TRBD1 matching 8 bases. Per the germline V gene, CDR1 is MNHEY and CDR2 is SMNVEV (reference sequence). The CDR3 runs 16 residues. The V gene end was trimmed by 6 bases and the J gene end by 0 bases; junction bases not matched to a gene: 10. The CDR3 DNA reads TGTGCCAGCAGCTTACTCAGGGGGCAATACTCCTACGAGCAGTACTTC. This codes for CASSLLRGQYSYEQYF.

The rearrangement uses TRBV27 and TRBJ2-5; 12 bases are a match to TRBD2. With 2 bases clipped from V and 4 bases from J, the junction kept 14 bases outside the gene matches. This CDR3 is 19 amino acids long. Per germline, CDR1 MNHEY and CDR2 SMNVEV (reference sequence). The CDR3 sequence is CASSLTFPVTSGSGETQYF. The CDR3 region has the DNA TGTGCCAGCAGTTTAACTTTTCCGGTGACTAGCGGGAGTGGAGAGACCCAGTACTTC.

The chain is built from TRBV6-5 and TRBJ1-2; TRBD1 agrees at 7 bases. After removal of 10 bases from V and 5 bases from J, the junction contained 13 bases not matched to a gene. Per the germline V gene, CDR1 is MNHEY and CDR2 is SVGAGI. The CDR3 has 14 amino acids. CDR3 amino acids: CATTQDRTHYGYTF. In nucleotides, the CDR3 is TGTGCCACTACACAGGACAGGACTCATTATGGCTACACCTTC.

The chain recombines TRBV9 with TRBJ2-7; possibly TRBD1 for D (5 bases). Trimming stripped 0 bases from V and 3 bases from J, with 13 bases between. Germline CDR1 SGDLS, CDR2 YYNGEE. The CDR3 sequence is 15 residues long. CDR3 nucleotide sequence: TGTGCCAGCAGCGTAGCCCCCAGGGCCGACTACGAGCAGTACTTC. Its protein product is CASSVAPRADYEQYF. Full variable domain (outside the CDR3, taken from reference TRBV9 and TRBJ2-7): DSGVTQTPKHLITATGQRVTLRCSPRSGDLSVYWYQQSLDQGLQFLIQYYNGEERAKGNILERFSAQQFPDLHSELNLSSLELGDSALYFCASSVAPRADYEQYFGPGTRLTVT.

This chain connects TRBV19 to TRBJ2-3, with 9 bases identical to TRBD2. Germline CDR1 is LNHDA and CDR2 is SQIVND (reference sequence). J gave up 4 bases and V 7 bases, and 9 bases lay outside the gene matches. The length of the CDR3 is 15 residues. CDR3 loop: CASMPLAGIPDTQYF. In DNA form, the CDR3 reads TGTGCCAGTATGCCGCTAGCGGGAATTCCAGATACGCAGTATTTT.

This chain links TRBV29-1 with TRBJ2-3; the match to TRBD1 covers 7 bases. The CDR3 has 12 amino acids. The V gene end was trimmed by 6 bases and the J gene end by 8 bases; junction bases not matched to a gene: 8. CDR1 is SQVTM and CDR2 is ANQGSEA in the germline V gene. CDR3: CSVRGQASTQYF. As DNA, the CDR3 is TGCAGCGTGAGAGGACAGGCCAGTACGCAGTATTTT.

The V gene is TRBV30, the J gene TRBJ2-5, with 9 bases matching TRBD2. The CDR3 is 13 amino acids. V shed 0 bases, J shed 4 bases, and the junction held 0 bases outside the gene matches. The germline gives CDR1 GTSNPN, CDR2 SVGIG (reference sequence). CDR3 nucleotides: TGTGCCTGGAGTGTACTAGCGGGAGAGACCCAGTACTTC. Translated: CAWSVLAGETQYF. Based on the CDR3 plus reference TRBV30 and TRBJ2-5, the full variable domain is SQTIHQWPATLVQPVGSPLSLECTVEGTSNPNLYWYRQAAGRGLQLLFYSVGIGQISSEVPQNLSASRPQDRQFILSSKKLLLSDSGFYLCAWSVLAGETQYFGPGTRLLVL.

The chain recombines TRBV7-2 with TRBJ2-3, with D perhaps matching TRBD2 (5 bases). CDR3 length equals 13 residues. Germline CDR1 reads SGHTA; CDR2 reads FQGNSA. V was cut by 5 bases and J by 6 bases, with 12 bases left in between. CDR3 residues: CASSVPGKDTQYF. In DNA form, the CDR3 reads TGTGCCAGCAGCGTACCCGGGAAGGATACGCAGTATTTT.

The CDR3 spells CASSPTTGMLYEQYF. DNA of the CDR3: TGTGCCAGCTCACCCACGACAGGGATGTTGTACGAGCAGTACTTC. This chain links TRBV18 with TRBJ2-7; 7 nucleotides match TRBD1. The CDR3 is 15 residues long. Trimming took 3 bases from V and 4 from J; bases not matched to a gene: 9. CDR1 is KGHSH and CDR2 is LQKENI in the germline V gene.

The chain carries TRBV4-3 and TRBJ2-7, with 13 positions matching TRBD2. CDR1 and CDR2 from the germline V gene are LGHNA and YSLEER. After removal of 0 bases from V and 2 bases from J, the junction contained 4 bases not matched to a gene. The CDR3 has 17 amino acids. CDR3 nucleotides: TGCGCCAGCAGCCAAGACGCCGGGACTAGCGGGACCTACGAGCAGTACTTC. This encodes CASSQDAGTSGTYEQYF.

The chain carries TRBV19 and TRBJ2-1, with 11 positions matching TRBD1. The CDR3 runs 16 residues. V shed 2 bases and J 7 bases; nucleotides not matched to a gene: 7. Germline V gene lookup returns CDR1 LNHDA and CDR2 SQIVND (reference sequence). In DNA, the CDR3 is TGTGCCAGTAGTATAACCCCGGACAGGGGGCGGAATGAGCAGTTCTTC. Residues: CASSITPDRGRNEQFF.

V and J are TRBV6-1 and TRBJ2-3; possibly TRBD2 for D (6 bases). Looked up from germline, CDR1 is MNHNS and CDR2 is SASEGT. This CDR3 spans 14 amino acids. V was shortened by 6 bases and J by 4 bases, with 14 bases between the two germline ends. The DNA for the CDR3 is TGTGCCAGCAGAACTAGACTAGGCGCAGATACGCAGTATTTT. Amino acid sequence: CASRTRLGADTQYF.

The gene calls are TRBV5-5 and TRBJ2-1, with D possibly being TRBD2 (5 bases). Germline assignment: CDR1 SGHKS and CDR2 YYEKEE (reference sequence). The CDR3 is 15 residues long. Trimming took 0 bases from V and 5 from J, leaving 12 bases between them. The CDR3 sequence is CASSLAEGLNNEQFF. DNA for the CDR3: TGTGCCAGCAGCTTGGCCGAGGGCCTCAACAATGAGCAGTTCTTC.

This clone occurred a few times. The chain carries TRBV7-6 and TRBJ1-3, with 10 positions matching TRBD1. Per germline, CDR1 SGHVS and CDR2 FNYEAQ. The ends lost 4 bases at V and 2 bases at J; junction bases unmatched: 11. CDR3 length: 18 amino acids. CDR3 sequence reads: CASSYYSTGTGAGNTIYF. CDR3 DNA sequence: TGTGCCAGCAGCTACTACTCAACCGGGACAGGGGCTGGAAACACCATATATTTT.

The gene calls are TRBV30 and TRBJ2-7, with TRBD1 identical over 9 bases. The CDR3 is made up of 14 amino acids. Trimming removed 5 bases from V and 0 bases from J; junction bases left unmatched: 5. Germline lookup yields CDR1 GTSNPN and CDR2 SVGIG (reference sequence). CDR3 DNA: TGTGCCTGGCTTAAGGACAGGGGCTCCTACGAGCAGTACTTC. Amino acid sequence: CAWLKDRGSYEQYF.

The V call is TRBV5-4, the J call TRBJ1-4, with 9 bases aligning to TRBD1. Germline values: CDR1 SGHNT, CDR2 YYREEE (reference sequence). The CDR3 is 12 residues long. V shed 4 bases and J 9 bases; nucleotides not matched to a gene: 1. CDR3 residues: CASSGQGKKLFF. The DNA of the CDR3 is TGTGCCAGCAGCGGACAGGGGAAAAAACTGTTTTTT.